Listed below are T cell receptor beta chains from one sample, sequenced in a study of technical replicates of blood from several donors. Clones were sequenced by immunoSEQ multiplex PCR, and TCRdb holds only the in-frame ones, with some missing. The profile shows 70,000 to 85,000 clones, roughly 90% of them singletons. Sequencing was performed on T cells isolated from PBMCs. Receptor source: a human donor in good health. The CDR3 runs from the conserved cysteine through the conserved F or W. The D gene is left open where the match is weak. A row's size may be missing; if present it is once, few, many or a size class.

J,V,D,size,DNA,CDR3
TRBJ1-5,TRBV19,-,-,TGTGCCAGCCGATGGACGGAGGATAGCAATCAGCCCCAGCATTTT,CASRWTEDSNQPQHF
TRBJ2-7,TRBV15,TRBD1,once,TGTGCCACCAGTCGACAGGGCTACGAGCAGTACTTC,CATSRQGYEQYF
TRBJ1-2,TRBV6-1,-,-,TGTGCCAGCAGGGGAAGGGGCTCCTATGGCTACACCTTC,CASRGRGSYGYTF
TRBJ2-2,TRBV18,TRBD1,-,TGTGCCAGCTCACCTCTGGGACAGGGGGTCACCGGGGAGCTGTTTTTT,CASSPLGQGVTGELFF
TRBJ1-2,TRBV6-5,-,-,TGTGCCAGCAGTTACGAACGACCGGGGAATGGCTACACCTTC,CASSYERPGNGYTF
TRBJ2-2,TRBV7-2,-,-,TGTGCCAGCAGCCCGCCGGTCCTGTTCGCGAACACCGGGGAGCTGTTTTTT,CASSPPVLFANTGELFF
TRBJ2-1,TRBV5-4,-,-,TGTGCCAGCAGCTTCTTCTCCTACAATGAGCAGTTCTTC,CASSFFSYNEQFF
TRBJ1-1,TRBV5-1,-,-,TGCGCCAGCAGCATTAAGACAGGTCAGGTAGGGACTATTGAAGCTTTCTTT,CASSIKTGQVGTIEAFF
TRBJ2-3,TRBV9,-,-,TGTGCCAGCACCGCGGGCACAGATACGCAGTATTTT,CASTAGTDTQYF
TRBJ1-5,TRBV19,-,-,TGTGCCAGTAGTATTTCGAAGGTAAGGGGTCAGCCCCAGCATTTT,CASSISKVRGQPQHF